This T cell receptor beta chain comes out of a study of cytomegalovirus exposure and HLA in healthy donors. The PCR made use of 60 Vbeta and 13 Jbeta primers. Profiling relied on immunoSEQ multiplex PCR, and the TCRdb table lists in-frame clones only, not all of them. Here the sample spans about 190,000 clones, about 77% being singletons. This clonotype originated in a man younger than 45 in good health and CMV-seropositive. The sequencing input was PBMCs.

The CDR3 sequence is CASSLSGGAYNEQFF. The CDR3 DNA is TGTGCCAGCAGCCTAAGCGGGGGGGCCTACAATGAGCAGTTCTTC. The chain joins TRBV7-2 to TRBJ2-1; 10 bases match TRBD2. The CDR3 spans 15 residues. Per germline, CDR1 SGHTA and CDR2 FQGNSA. V was pared by 5 bases and J by 2 bases, with 3 bases of the junction left unmatched.